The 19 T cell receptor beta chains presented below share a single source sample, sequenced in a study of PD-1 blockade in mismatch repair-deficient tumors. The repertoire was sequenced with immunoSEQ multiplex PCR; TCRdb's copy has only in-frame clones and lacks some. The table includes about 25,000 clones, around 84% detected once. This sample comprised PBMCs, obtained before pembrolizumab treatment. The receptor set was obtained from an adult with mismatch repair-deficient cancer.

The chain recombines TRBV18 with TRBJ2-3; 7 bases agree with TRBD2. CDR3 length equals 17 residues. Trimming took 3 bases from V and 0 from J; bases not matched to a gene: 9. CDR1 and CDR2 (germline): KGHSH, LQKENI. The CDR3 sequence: CASSPSPGGSSTDTQYF. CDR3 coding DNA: TGTGCCAGCTCACCCTCTCCCGGGGGGTCTAGCACAGATACGCAGTATTTT.

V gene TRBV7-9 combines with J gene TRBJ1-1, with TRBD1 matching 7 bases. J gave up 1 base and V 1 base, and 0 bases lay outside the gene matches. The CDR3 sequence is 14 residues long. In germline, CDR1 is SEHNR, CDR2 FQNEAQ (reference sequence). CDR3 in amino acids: CASSLGQGNTEAFF. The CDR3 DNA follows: TGTGCCAGCAGCTTAGGACAGGGGAACACTGAAGCTTTCTTT.

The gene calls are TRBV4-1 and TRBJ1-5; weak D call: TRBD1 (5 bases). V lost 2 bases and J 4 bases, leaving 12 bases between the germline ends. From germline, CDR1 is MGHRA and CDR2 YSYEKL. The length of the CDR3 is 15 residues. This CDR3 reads CASSQTTVTNQPQHF. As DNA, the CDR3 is TGCGCCAGCAGCCAAACGACAGTGACAAATCAGCCCCAGCATTTT.

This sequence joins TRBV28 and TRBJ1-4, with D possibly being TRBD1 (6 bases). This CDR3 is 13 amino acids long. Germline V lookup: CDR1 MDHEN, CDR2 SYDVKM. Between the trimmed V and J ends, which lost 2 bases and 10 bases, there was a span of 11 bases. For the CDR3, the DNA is TGTGCCAGCAGTTTAACAGGGTTAGCAAAACTGTTTTTT. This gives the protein CASSLTGLAKLFF.

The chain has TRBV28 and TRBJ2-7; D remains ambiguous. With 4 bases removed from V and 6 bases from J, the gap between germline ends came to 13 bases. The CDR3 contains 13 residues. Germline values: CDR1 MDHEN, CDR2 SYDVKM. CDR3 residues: CASSSPPVLEQYF. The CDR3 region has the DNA TGTGCCAGCAGTTCTCCGCCGGTCCTCGAGCAGTACTTC.

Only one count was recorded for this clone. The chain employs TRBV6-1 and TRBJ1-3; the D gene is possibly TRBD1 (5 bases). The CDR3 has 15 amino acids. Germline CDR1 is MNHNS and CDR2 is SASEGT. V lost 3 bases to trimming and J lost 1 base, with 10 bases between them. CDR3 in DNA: TGTGCCAGCAGTGACCCGGGGGAATCTGGAAACACCATATATTTT. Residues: CASSDPGESGNTIYF.

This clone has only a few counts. CDR3 nucleotide sequence: TGTGCCAGCAGCTTAGAAGGGGGCCCCCAGCATTTT. It translates to CASSLEGGPQHF. This chain uses TRBV7-9 with TRBJ1-5, with 7 nucleotides matching TRBD1. The length of the CDR3 is 12 residues. V lost 1 base, J lost 10 bases, and 1 base stayed unmatched. Germline V CDR1 and CDR2: SEHNR, FQNEAQ (reference sequence).

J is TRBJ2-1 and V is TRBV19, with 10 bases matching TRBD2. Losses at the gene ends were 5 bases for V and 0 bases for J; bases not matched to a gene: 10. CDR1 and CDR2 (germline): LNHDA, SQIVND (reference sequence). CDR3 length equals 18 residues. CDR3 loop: CASSVGLADYSSYNEQFF. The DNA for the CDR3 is TGTGCCAGTAGTGTTGGACTAGCGGACTATAGCTCCTACAATGAGCAGTTCTTC.

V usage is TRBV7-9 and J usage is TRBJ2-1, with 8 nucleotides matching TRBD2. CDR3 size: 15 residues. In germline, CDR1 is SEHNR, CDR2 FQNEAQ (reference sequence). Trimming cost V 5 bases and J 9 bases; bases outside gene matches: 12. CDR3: CASSAGRAGASEQFF. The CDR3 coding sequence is TGTGCCAGCAGCGCAGGCAGAGCGGGAGCCAGTGAGCAGTTCTTC.

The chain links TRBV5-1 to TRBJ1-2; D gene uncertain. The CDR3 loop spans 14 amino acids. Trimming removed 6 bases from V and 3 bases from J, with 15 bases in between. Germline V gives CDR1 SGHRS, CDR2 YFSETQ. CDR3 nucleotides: TGCGCCAGCACGGCGGCAGCCAACCACTATGGCTACACCTTC. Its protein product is CASTAAANHYGYTF.

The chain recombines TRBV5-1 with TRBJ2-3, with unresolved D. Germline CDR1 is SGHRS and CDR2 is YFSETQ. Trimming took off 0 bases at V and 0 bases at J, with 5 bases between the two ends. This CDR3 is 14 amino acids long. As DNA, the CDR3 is TGCGCCAGCAGCTTGGCTAAGAGCACAGATACGCAGTATTTT. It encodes CASSLAKSTDTQYF. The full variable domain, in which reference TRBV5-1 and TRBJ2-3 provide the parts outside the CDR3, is KAGVTQTPRYLIKTRGQQVTLSCSPISGHRSVSWYQQTPGQGLQFLFEYFSETQRNKGNFPGRFSGRQFSNSRSEMNVSTLELGDSALYLCASSLAKSTDTQYFGPGTRLTVL.

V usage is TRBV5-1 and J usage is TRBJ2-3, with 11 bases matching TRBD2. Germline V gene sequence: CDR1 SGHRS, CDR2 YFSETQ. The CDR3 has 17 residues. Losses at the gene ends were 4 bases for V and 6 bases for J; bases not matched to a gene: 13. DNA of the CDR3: TGCGCCAGCAGCCCCTCGTTAGCGGGAGGGCCAGTCGATACGCAGTATTTT. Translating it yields CASSPSLAGGPVDTQYF.

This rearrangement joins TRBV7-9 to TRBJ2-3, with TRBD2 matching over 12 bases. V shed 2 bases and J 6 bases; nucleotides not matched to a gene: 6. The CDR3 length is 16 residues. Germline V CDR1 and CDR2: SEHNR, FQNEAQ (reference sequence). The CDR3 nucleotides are TGTGCCAGCAGCTTACTAGCGGGAGGGCGTGGGGATACGCAGTATTTT. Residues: CASSLLAGGRGDTQYF.

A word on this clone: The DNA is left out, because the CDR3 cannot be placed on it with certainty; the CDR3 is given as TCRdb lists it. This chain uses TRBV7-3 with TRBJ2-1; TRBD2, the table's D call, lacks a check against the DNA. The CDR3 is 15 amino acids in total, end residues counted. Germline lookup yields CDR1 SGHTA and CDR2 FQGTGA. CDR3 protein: CASSLTADFGNEQFF.

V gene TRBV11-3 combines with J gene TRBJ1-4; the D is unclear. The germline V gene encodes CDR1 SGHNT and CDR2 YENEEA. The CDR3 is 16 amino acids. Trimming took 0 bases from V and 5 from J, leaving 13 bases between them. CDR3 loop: CASSLDERMRNEKLFF. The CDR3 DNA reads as TGTGCCAGCAGCTTAGATGAGCGCATGAGAAATGAAAAACTGTTTTTT.

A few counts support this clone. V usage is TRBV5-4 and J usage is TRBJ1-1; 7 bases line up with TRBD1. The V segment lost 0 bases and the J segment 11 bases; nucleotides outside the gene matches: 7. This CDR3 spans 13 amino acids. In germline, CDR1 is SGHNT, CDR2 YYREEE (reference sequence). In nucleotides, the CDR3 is TGTGCCAGCAGCTTGGACAGGGGCAGGGAGGCTTTCTTT. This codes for CASSLDRGREAFF.

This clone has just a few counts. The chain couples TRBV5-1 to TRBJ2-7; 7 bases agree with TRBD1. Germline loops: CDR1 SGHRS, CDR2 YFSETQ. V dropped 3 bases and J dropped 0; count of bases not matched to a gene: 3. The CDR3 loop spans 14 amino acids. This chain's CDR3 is CASSWGQSSYEQYF. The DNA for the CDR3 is TGCGCCAGCAGCTGGGGACAGAGCTCCTACGAGCAGTACTTC.

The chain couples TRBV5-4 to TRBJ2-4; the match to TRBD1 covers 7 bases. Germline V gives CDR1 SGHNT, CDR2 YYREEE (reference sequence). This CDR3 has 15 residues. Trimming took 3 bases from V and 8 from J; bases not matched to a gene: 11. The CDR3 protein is CASSSDFDRAHIQYF. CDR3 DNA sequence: TGTGCCAGCAGCTCAGACTTCGACAGGGCCCACATTCAGTACTTC.

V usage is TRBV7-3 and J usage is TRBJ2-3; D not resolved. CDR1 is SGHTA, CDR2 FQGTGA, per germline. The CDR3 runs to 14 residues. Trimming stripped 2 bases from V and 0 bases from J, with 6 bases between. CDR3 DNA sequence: TGTGCCAGCAGCTTATCTCTTAGCACAGATACGCAGTATTTT. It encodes CASSLSLSTDTQYF.